These 25 T cell receptor beta chains were sequenced from one sample in a study of Ad26.COV2.S vaccination and SARS-CoV-2 variants. Method: immunoSEQ multiplex PCR; TCRdb's copy keeps in-frame clones and lacks some. The repertoire holds about 180,000 clones, around nine tenths seen once, with less than 6% in the top ten. This specimen consisted of peripheral blood, obtained after recovery from COVID-19. These TCRs come from a human donor who had recovered from COVID-19.

This clone was detected only once. This sequence joins TRBV19 and TRBJ1-1; D possibly corresponds to TRBD1 (5 bases). Deletions cut 7 bases from V and 4 bases from J, with 25 bases between. Germline CDR1 reads LNHDA; CDR2 reads SQIVND (reference sequence). The CDR3 sequence is 17 residues long. For the CDR3, the DNA is TGTGCCAGTATTCCCCTCCGGGGGAGGGGTGGATTCACTGAAGCTTTCTTT. Amino acid sequence: CASIPLRGRGGFTEAFF.

The rearrangement joins TRBV28 to TRBJ2-3; 10 bases match TRBD2. V dropped 5 bases and J dropped 2; count of bases not matched to a gene: 7. The CDR3 consists of 16 residues. From germline, CDR1 is MDHEN and CDR2 SYDVKM. The DNA for the CDR3 is TGTGCCAGCAGTCGGACTAGCGGCCACTACACAGATACGCAGTATTTT. It is translated as CASSRTSGHYTDTQYF.

The CDR3: CASSGGPQETQYF. In DNA, the CDR3 is TGTGCCAGCAGCGGGGGCCCCCAAGAGACCCAGTACTTC. The chain combines TRBV5-6 with TRBJ2-5, with D possibly TRBD1 on 6 matching bases. This CDR3 has 13 amino acids. Germline loops: CDR1 SGHDT, CDR2 YYEEEE. The germline V and J ends were trimmed by 4 bases and 1 base, with 8 bases remaining between them.

The J gene is TRBJ2-5, the V gene TRBV5-4, with D maybe TRBD2 (5 bases). V lost 2 bases to trimming and J lost 1 base, with 9 bases between them. CDR3 length: 14 residues. The germline V gene has CDR1 SGHNT and CDR2 YYREEE (reference sequence). The CDR3 DNA sequence: TGTGCCAGCAGCTTCGACGGACTCCAAGAGACCCAGTACTTC. Its protein is CASSFDGLQETQYF.

The chain employs TRBV5-1 and TRBJ2-3; D uncertain. Trimming took 4 bases from V and 6 from J, leaving 15 bases between them. The V gene's germline CDR1 is SGHRS and CDR2 YFSETQ. The CDR3 runs 14 residues. The CDR3, as DNA: TGCGCCAGCAGCCCTGGACGACTCGGCGATACGCAGTATTTT. This gives the protein CASSPGRLGDTQYF.

The chain recombines TRBV7-2 with TRBJ2-7, with a tentative D call TRBD2 (6 bases). CDR3 length equals 13 residues. Deletions cut 5 bases from V and 2 bases from J, with 10 bases between. CDR1 SGHTA and CDR2 FQGNSA come from the germline V gene. The CDR3 DNA reads TGTGCCAGCAGCGCCGGGGGACCCTACGAGCAGTACTTC. Amino acids: CASSAGGPYEQYF.

V gene TRBV6-6 combines with J gene TRBJ2-3; TRBD2 matches at 7 bases. CDR3 length: 16 residues. Germline CDR1 and CDR2: MNHNY and SVGAGI (reference sequence). J lost 6 bases, V lost 6 bases, and 15 bases had no gene match. CDR3 DNA: TGTGCCAGCAGCCCCGGACTAGTGAGTTTCGCGGATACGCAGTATTTT. Amino acids: CASSPGLVSFADTQYF.

The chain has TRBV18 and TRBJ1-1; 9 bases line up with TRBD1. The germline CDR1 and CDR2 sequences are KGHSH and LQKENI. The V gene end was trimmed by 4 bases and the J gene end by 5 bases; junction bases not matched to a gene: 2. The CDR3 is 13 residues long. CDR3 nucleotide sequence: TGTGCCAGCTCACAGGGACAGGGAACTGAAGCTTTCTTT. It specifies CASSQGQGTEAFF.

The chain couples TRBV2 to TRBJ1-5; TRBD1 agrees at 8 bases. Per germline, CDR1 SNHLY and CDR2 FYNNEI. The V gene end was trimmed by 6 bases and the J gene end by 13 bases; junction bases not matched to a gene: 5. This CDR3 comprises 11 residues. The CDR3 loop is CASSEDRAQHF. DNA of the CDR3: TGTGCCAGCAGCGAGGACAGGGCGCAGCATTTT.

J is TRBJ2-7 and V is TRBV5-1; D is unclear. V lost 1 base and J lost 0, with 11 bases in between. The length of the CDR3 is 15 residues. Germline assignment: CDR1 SGHRS and CDR2 YFSETQ. CDR3 DNA: TGCGCCAGCAGCTTGTCGGTGGAGACCTCCTACGAGCAGTACTTC. As protein: CASSLSVETSYEQYF.

Notes on this clone: Just one base apart from a much larger clone, this may be a read error. The chain links TRBV7-3 to TRBJ1-1; D unclear. Germline values: CDR1 SGHTA, CDR2 FQGTGA. This CDR3 is 13 amino acids long. Deletions cut 2 bases from V and 1 base from J, with 5 bases between. The CDR3 DNA reads as TGTGCCAGCAGCTTAGAGGGGAACACTGAAGCTTTCTTT. This encodes CASSLEGNTEAFF. Full variable domain (remainder filled in from reference TRBV7-3 and TRBJ1-1): GAGVSQTPSNKVTEKGKYVELRCDPISGHTALYWYRQSLGQGPEFLIYFQGTGAADDSGLPNDRFFAVRPEGSVSTLKIQRTERGDSAVYLCASSLEGNTEAFFGQGTRLTVV.

This clone was counted a few times. The V call is TRBV5-8, the J call TRBJ2-5, with no clear D. The germline V gene encodes CDR1 SGHTS and CDR2 YDEGEE. Deletions cut 4 bases from V and 5 bases from J, with 6 bases between. This CDR3 is built from 11 residues. CDR3 residues: CASSPSETQYF. CDR3 in DNA: TGTGCCAGCAGCCCATCCGAGACCCAGTACTTC.

The genes are TRBV11-1 and TRBJ2-3; D call uncertain. Trimming took off 6 bases at V and 1 base at J, with 11 bases between the two ends. Germline-derived CDR1 and CDR2 are SGHAT and FQDESV (reference sequence). This CDR3 has 14 amino acids. CDR3: CASSPPARTDTQYF. The CDR3 DNA reads as TGTGCCAGCAGTCCCCCAGCCCGCACAGATACGCAGTATTTT. The variable domain in full, with the rest retrieved from reference TRBV11-1 and TRBJ2-3, is EAEVAQSPRYKITEKSQAVAFWCDPISGHATLYWYRQILGQGPELLVQFQDESVVDDSQLPKDRFSAERLKGVDSTLKIQPAELGDSAMYLCASSPPARTDTQYFGPGTRLTVL.

This rearrangement joins TRBV6-1 to TRBJ1-4, with D perhaps TRBD1 (5 bases). This CDR3 spans 12 amino acids. Trimming cost V 1 base and J 17 bases, with 14 bases left between them. Looked up from germline, CDR1 is MNHNS and CDR2 is SASEGT. In DNA form, the CDR3 reads TGTGCCAGCAGTGAAGTGGCGGGGCAACGATTTTTT. This encodes CASSEVAGQRFF.

Note on this clone: The germline gene is not matched at one end of the junction; a read error may be the cause. The rearrangement joins TRBV5-4 to TRBJ2-5; TRBD2 matches 9 bases. Germline assignment: CDR1 SGHNT and CDR2 YYREEE (reference sequence). This CDR3 contains 16 residues. CDR3 nucleotides: TGTGCCCGCAGCTTGGCGGGGGGGGGTGCGGGGGAGACCCAGTACTTC. This translates into CARSLAGGGAGETQYF.

This chain links TRBV5-1 with TRBJ2-7; maybe TRBD2 (5 bases). V was trimmed by 2 bases and J by 6 bases, leaving 15 bases between them. Germline-derived CDR1 and CDR2 are SGHRS and YFSETQ. CDR3 length: 14 residues. CDR3 amino acids: CASSLTGDGFEQYF. The CDR3 region has the DNA TGCGCCAGCAGCTTAACCGGGGATGGATTCGAGCAGTACTTC.

This sequence joins TRBV30 and TRBJ2-1; D unclear. V lost 0 bases and J 8 bases, leaving 8 bases between the germline ends. The length of the CDR3 is 12 residues. From germline, CDR1 is GTSNPN and CDR2 SVGIG (reference sequence). The CDR3, as DNA: TGTGCCTGGAGTGTCATATTCCATGAGCAGTTCTTC. Translating gives CAWSVIFHEQFF.

The chain combines TRBV7-2 with TRBJ2-5; no definite D call. V shed 1 base and J shed 4 bases, with 7 bases lying between them. In germline, CDR1 is SGHTA, CDR2 FQGNSA. This CDR3 contains 13 residues. This CDR3 is CASSLGEGETQYF. In DNA, the CDR3 is TGTGCCAGCAGCTTAGGGGAAGGAGAGACCCAGTACTTC.

V is TRBV11-2 and J is TRBJ1-2, with D possibly TRBD1 on 6 matching bases. V lost 5 bases and J 5 bases, leaving 9 bases between the germline ends. Germline V gene sequence: CDR1 SGHAT, CDR2 FQNNGV. The CDR3 length is 12 residues. The CDR3 DNA sequence: TGTGCCAGCAGCCGAGGGGGGTATGGCTACACCTTC. It codes for CASSRGGYGYTF.

This clone was picked up one time. V usage is TRBV3-1 (or the pseudogene TRBV3-2) and J usage is TRBJ1-6; D not resolved. Germline values: CDR1 LGHDT, CDR2 YNNKEL (reference sequence). Trimming removed 0 bases at V and 8 bases at J, with 17 bases between. There are 17 residues in the CDR3. In nucleotides, the CDR3 is TGTGCCAGCAGCCAAGATAAGGAAAGACGCGGAGATTCACCCCTCCACTTT. It encodes CASSQDKERRGDSPLHF.

DNA for the CDR3: TGCGCCAGCAGTCAGGGGATATTCTATAATTCACCCCTCCACTTT. Its protein is CASSQGIFYNSPLHF. V and J are TRBV5-1 and TRBJ1-6, with D perhaps TRBD1 (6 bases). The ends were cut back, 5 bases at V and 3 bases at J, with 12 bases in the middle. This CDR3 is built from 15 residues. Germline V gene data show CDR1 as SGHRS and CDR2 as YFSETQ.

This clone has a single count. The V and J genes are TRBV12-3 or TRBV12-4 and TRBJ2-1, with TRBD2 matching 9 bases. The junction had 2 bases not matched to a gene; V was cut back by 5 bases and J by 6 bases. The CDR3 contains 13 residues. The CDR3 sequence: CASSRLAVNEQFF. The CDR3 DNA follows: TGTGCCAGCAGTCGACTAGCGGTCAATGAGCAGTTCTTC.

The J gene is TRBJ1-4, the V gene TRBV7-3; TRBD1 aligns across 9 bases. V lost 4 bases and J lost 6; bases outside the gene matches: 9. This CDR3 has 16 residues. CDR1 is SGHTA, CDR2 FQGTGA, per germline. CDR3 DNA: TGTGCCAGCAGCTCAGGGACAGGGAGTAGGTATGAAAAACTGTTTTTT. Encoded protein: CASSSGTGSRYEKLFF.

The rearrangement joins TRBV6-5 to TRBJ1-1, with a tentative D call TRBD1 (5 bases). This CDR3 is built from 15 residues. V lost 0 bases to trimming and J lost 1 base, with 9 bases between them. Germline V CDR1 and CDR2: MNHEY, SVGAGI. The CDR3 DNA reads TGTGCCAGCAGTTACTCACGGGGGGGGAACACTGAAGCTTTCTTT. Its protein product is CASSYSRGGNTEAFF.

This clone occurred once. The J gene is TRBJ1-6, the V gene TRBV27; weak D call: TRBD1 (6 bases). Germline-derived CDR1 and CDR2 are MNHEY and SMNVEV (reference sequence). The CDR3 extends over 13 amino acids. The ends were cut back, 5 bases at V and 10 bases at J, with 12 bases in the middle. Here the CDR3 reads CASSQGKRSPLHF. CDR3 DNA sequence: TGTGCCAGCAGTCAGGGGAAACGGTCACCCCTCCACTTT.